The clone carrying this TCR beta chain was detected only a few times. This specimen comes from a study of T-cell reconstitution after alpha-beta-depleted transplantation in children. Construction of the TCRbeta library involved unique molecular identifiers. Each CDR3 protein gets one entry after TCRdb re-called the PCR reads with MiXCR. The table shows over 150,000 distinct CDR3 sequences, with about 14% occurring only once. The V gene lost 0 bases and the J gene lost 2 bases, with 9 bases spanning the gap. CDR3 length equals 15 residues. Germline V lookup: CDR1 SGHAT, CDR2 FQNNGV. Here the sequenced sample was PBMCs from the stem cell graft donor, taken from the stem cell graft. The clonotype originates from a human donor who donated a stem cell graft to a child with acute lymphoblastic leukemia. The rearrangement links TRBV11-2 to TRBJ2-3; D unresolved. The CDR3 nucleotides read TGTGCCAGCAGCTTAGATACGGGTGCCACAGATACGCAGTATTTT. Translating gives CASSLDTGATDTQYF.